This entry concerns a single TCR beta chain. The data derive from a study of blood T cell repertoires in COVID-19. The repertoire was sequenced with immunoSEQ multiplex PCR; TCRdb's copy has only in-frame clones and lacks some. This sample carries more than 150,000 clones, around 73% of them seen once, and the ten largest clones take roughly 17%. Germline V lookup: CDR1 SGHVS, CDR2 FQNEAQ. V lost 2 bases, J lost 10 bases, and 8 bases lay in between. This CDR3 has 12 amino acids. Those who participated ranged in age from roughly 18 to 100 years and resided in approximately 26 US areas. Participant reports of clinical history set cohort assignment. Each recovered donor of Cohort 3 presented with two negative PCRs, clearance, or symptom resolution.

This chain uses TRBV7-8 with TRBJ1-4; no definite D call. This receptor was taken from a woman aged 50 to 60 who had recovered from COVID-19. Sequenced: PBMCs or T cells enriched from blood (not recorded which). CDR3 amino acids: CASSLPEGKLFF. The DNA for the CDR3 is TGTGCCAGCAGCTTACCCGAGGGAAAACTGTTTTTT.